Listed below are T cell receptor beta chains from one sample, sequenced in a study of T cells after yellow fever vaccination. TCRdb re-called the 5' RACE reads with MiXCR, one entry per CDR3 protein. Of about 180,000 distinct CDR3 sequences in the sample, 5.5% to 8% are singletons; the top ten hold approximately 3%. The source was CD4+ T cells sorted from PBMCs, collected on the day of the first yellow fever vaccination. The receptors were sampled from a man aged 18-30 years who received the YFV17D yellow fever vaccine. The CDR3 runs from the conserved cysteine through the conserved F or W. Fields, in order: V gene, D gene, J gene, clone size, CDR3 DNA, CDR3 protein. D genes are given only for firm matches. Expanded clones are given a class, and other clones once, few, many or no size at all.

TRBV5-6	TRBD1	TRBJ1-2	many	TGTGCCAGCAGCTTGGCAGGGGGCGGCTATGGCTACACCTTC	CASSLAGGGYGYTF
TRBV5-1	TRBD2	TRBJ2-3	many	TGCGCCAGCAGCTCTAGCGGGGGCACAGATACGCAGTATTTT	CASSSSGGTDTQYF
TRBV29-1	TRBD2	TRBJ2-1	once	TGCATCTCATGGGCTAGCGGGGGATTGAATGAGCAGTTCTTC	CISWASGGLNEQFF
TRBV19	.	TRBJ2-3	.	TGTGCCAGTAGTGCCCCTGGCGGATACACAGATACGCAGTATTTT	CASSAPGGYTDTQYF
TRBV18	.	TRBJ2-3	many	TGTGCCAGCTCCGCGAGATATGACACAGATACGCAGTATTTT	CASSARYDTDTQYF
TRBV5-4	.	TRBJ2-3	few	TGTGCCAGCAGCTTTCGTCGGGCATCTAGCACAGATACGCAGTATTTT	CASSFRRASSTDTQYF
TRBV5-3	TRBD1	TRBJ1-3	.	TGTGCCAGCAGCGGCGGGACAGCTTATGACTCTGGAAACACCATATATTTT	CASSGGTAYDSGNTIYF
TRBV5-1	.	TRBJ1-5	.	TGCGCCAGCAGCTTGTGGTCAAAGTCTTATCAGCCCCAGCATTTT	CASSLWSKSYQPQHF
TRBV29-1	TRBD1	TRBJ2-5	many	TGCAGCGTTGAAGATCGACAGGGGAGGACCCAGTACTTC	CSVEDRQGRTQYF
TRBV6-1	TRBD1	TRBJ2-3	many	TGTGCCAGCAGGGACAGGGTTCCAGATACGCAGTATTTT	CASRDRVPDTQYF
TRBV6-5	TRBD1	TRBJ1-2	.	TGTGCCAGCAGTACCAGGACAGGGGGCTTTGGCTATGGCTACACCTTC	CASSTRTGGFGYGYTF
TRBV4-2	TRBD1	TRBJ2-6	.	TGTGCCAGCAGCCAAATACCGGGACAGGGTTCTGGGGCCAACGTCCTGACTTTC	CASSQIPGQGSGANVLTF
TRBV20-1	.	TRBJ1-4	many	TGCAGTGCTAGTCTACGGCAAGGCGAAAAACTGTTTTTT	CSASLRQGEKLFF
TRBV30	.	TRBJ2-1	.	TGTGCCTGTTCGCAGGAAGACCCCTACAATGAGCAGTTCTTC	CACSQEDPYNEQFF
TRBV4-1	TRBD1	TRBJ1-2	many	TGCGCCAGCAGCCAAGGCGGACCGGGACAGGGCCACCCTGGGGACTATGGCTACACCTTC	CASSQGGPGQGHPGDYGYTF
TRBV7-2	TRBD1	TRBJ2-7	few	TGTGCCAGCAGCCCTAGGACAGGGGGCACGTACGAGCAGTACTTC	CASSPRTGGTYEQYF
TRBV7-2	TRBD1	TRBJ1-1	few	TGTGCCAGCAGTTGGGACAGGGGGCGGACTGAAGCTTTCTTT	CASSWDRGRTEAFF
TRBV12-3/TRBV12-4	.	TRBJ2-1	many	TGTGCCAGCAGTCAGACGAGACAGGAGCAGTTCTTC	CASSQTRQEQFF
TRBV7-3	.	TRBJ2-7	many	TGTGCCAGCAGCTTAGTAGGGGGTGGACCCGGCGAGCAGTACTTC	CASSLVGGGPGEQYF
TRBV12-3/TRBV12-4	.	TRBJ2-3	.	TGTGCCATCGCTTCTACGTCTAGCACAGATACGCAGTATTTT	CAIASTSSTDTQYF
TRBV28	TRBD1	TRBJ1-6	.	TGTGCCACCGGGGGGACAGATCGCGTACCCCTCCACTTT	CATGGTDRVPLHF
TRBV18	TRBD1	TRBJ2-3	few	TGTGCCAGCTCACACTTGACAGGGAGCACAGATACGCAGTATTTT	CASSHLTGSTDTQYF
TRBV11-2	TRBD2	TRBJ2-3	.	TGTGCCAGCAGCTTTACTAGCGGGGCAGAAGATATGCAGTATTTT	CASSFTSGAEDMQYF
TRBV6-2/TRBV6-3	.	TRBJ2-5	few	TGTGCCAGCAGTTCCTGGGGAGAGACCCAGTACTTC	CASSSWGETQYF
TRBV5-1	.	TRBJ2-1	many	TGCGCCAGCAGCTTGGCCACAGGGACTCACAATGAGCAGTTCTTC	CASSLATGTHNEQFF
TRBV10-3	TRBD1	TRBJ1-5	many	TGTGCCATCAGGGCGGGACAGGGGAGTCTTCGGGATCAGCCCCAGCATTTT	CAIRAGQGSLRDQPQHF
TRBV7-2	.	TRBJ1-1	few	TGTGCCAGCAGCTGGGACGGCCGTTACACTGAAGCTTTCTTT	CASSWDGRYTEAFF
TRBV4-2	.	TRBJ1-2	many	TGTGCCAGCAGCCAAACTGAAACCCAGGGGAATGGCTACACCTTC	CASSQTETQGNGYTF
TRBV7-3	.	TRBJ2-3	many	TGTGCCAGCAGCTCCGGACCCATAGATACGCAGTATTTT	CASSSGPIDTQYF
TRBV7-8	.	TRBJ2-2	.	TGTGCCAGCAGCTTATGGGGGGCCGGGGAGCTGTTTTTT	CASSLWGAGELFF
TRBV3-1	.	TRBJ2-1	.	TGTGCCAGCAGCCGCGGAACCCCGAGGAGCCATAATGAGCAGTTCTTC	CASSRGTPRSHNEQFF
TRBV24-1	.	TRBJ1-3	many	TGTGCCACCAGTGATTTGGCAGAACCTCCTGGAAACACCATATATTTT	CATSDLAEPPGNTIYF
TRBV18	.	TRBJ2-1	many	TGTGCCAGCTCACCAGCCTGGAGCCTAGCATCCGGCAATGAGCAGTTCTTC	CASSPAWSLASGNEQFF
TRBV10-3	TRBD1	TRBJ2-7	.	TGTGCCATCGGGGGCCCTACAGGGGGCGTAAACGAGCAGTACTTC	CAIGGPTGGVNEQYF
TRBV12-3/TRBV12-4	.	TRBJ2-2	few	TGTGCCAGCAGTCACGGGACCGGGGAGCTGTTTTTT	CASSHGTGELFF
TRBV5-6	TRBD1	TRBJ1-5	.	TGTGCCAGCAGCTTGGAGGGGGCTAGCAATCAGCCCCAGCATTTT	CASSLEGASNQPQHF
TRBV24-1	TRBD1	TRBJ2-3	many	TGTGCCACCAGTGATCCCCGGACAGGTGGGGATACGCAGTATTTT	CATSDPRTGGDTQYF
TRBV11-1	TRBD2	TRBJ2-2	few	TGTGCCAGCAGCTTATCCATCGGGACTAGCGGGGGGAACACCGGGGAGCTGTTTTTT	CASSLSIGTSGGNTGELFF
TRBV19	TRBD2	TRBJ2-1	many	TGTGCCAGTAGTACATCGGGGGGGCAACAGTTCTTC	CASSTSGGQQFF
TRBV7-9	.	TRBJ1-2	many	TGTGCCAGCAGCTTGGATACAAATTATGGCTACACCTTC	CASSLDTNYGYTF
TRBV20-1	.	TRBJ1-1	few	TGCAGTGCTAACAAGGGCCCAAACACTGAAGCTTTCTTT	CSANKGPNTEAFF
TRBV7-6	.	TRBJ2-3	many	TGTGCCAGCAGCTTAGGAGCGAATACGCAGTATTTT	CASSLGANTQYF
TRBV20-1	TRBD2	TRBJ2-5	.	TGCAGTGCTTGGGCCCCTAGCGGGGGGTTTCCACAAGAGACCCAGTACTTC	CSAWAPSGGFPQETQYF
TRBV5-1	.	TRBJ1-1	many	TGCGCCAGCAGCTTGGGAAGGGGGGGGACTGAAGCTTTCTTT	CASSLGRGGTEAFF
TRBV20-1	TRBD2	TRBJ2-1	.	TGCAGTGCCGGGCGGGGACTAGCGGGGGTCTCCTACAATGAGCAGTTCTTC	CSAGRGLAGVSYNEQFF